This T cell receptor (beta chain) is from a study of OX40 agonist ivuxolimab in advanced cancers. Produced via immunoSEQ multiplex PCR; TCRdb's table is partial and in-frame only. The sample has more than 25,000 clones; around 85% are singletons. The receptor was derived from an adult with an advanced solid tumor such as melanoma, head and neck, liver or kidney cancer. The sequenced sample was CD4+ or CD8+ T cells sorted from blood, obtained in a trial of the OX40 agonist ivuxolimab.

CDR3 region: CASSPAVSGYEQYF. The CDR3 coding sequence is TGTGCCAGTAGCCCCGCGGTTTCGGGCTACGAGCAGTACTTC. This rearrangement joins TRBV19 to TRBJ2-7; D unclear. Germline CDR1 LNHDA, CDR2 SQIVND (reference sequence). The CDR3 is 14 amino acids. Trimming took 6 bases from V and 3 from J, leaving 15 bases between them.